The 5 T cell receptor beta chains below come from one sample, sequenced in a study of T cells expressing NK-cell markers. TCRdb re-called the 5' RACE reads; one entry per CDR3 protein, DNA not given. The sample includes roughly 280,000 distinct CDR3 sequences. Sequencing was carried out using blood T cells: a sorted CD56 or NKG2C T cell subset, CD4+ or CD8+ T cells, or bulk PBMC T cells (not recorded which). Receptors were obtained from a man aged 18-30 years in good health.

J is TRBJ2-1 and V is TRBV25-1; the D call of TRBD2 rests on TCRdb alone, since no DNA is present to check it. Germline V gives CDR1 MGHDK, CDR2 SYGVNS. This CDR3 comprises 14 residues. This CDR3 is CASSQQGRGNEQFF.

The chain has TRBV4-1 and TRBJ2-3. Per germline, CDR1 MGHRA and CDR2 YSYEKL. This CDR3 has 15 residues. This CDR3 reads CASSQIFTPSDTQYF.

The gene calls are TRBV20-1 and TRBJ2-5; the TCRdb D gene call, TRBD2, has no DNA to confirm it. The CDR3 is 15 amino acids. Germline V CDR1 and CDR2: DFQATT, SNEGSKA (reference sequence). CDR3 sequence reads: CSASGTSDYQETQYF.

Here the CDR3 reads CSVGQKEETQYF. The chain employs TRBV29-1 and TRBJ2-5. This CDR3 has 12 amino acids. Per the germline V gene, CDR1 is SQVTM and CDR2 is ANQGSEA.

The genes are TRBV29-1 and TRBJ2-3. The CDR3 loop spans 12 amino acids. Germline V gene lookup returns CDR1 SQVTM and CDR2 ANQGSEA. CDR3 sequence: CSVVATTDTQYF.